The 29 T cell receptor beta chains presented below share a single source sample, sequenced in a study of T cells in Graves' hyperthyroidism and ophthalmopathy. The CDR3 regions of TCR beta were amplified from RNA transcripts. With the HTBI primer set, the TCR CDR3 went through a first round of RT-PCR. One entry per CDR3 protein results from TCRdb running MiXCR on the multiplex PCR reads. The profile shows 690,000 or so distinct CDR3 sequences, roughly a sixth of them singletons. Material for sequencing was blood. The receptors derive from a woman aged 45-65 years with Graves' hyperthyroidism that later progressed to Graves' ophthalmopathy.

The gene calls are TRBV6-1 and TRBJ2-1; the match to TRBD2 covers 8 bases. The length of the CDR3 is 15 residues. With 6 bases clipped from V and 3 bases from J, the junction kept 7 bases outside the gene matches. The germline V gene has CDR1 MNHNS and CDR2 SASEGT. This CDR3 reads CASRSRAGVYNEQFF. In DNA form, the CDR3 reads TGTGCCAGCAGGTCTAGAGCGGGAGTCTACAATGAGCAGTTCTTC.

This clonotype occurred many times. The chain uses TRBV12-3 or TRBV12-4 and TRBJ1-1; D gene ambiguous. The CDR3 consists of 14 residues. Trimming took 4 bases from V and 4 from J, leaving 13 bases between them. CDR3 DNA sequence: TGTGCCAGCAGTTCCCCCCTGCGGGGCACTGAAGCTTTCTTT. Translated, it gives CASSSPLRGTEAFF.

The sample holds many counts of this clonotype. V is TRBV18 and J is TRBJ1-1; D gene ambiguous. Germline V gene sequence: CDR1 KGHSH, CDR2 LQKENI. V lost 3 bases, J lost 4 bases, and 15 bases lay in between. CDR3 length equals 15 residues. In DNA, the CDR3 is TGTGCCAGCTCACCCCCCGTAATCTTCGGCACTGAAGCTTTCTTT. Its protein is CASSPPVIFGTEAFF.

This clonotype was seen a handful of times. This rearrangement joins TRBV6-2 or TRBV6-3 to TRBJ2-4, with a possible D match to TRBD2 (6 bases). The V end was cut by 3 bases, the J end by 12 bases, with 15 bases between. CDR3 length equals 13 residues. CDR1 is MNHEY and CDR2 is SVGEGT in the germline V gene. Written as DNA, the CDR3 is TGTGCCAGCAGTTATGCAGGCGGGGCGGGTCAGTACTTC. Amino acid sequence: CASSYAGGAGQYF.

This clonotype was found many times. The CDR3 nucleotides read TGTGCCAGCTCACCACCGTACGCGAGCGAATTGAAGCAGTTCTTC. Its protein is CASSPPYASELKQFF. The V call is TRBV18, the J call TRBJ2-1; no firm D call. The germline CDR1 and CDR2 sequences are KGHSH and LQKENI. CDR3 length equals 15 residues. V dropped 0 bases and J dropped 11 bases, with 17 bases sitting between them.

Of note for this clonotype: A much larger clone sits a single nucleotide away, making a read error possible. CDR3 bases: TGTGCCGTCCGGGACCTAGGATTTCGGGACTATGGCTACATCTTC. This gives the protein CAVRDLGFRDYGYIF. The chain couples TRBV2 to TRBJ1-2, with TRBD1 as a possible D gene (5 bases). Germline CDR1 SNHLY, CDR2 FYNNEI. This CDR3 region has 15 residues.

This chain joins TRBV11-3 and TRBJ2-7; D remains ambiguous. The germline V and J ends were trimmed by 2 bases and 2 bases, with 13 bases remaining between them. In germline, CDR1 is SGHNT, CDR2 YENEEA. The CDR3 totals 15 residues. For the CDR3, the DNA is TGTGCCAGCAGCTTATCGAATCAGCCAACCTACGAGCAGTACTTC. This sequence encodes CASSLSNQPTYEQYF. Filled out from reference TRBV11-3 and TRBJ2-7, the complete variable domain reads EAGVVQSPRYKIIEKKQPVAFWCNPISGHNTLYWYLQNLGQGPELLIRYENEEAVDDSQLPKDRFSAERLKGVDSTLKIQPAELGDSAVYLCASSLSNQPTYEQYFGPGTRLTVT.

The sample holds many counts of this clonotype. The CDR3 is CASSSATGRWTGYTF. The CDR3 DNA reads TGTGCCAGCAGTTCTGCGACAGGAAGATGGACTGGCTACACCTTC. The rearrangement joins TRBV6-2 or TRBV6-3 to TRBJ1-2; tentative D call: TRBD1 (6 bases). V was shortened by 4 bases and J by 7 bases, with 19 bases between the two germline ends. The germline V gene encodes CDR1 MNHEY and CDR2 SVGEGT. This CDR3 comprises 15 residues.

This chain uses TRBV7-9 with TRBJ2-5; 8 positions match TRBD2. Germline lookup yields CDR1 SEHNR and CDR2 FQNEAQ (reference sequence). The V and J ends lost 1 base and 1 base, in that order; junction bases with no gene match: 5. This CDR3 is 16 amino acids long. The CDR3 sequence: CASSLGVAGSQETQYF. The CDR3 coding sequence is TGTGCCAGCAGCTTAGGGGTAGCGGGGAGCCAAGAGACCCAGTACTTC. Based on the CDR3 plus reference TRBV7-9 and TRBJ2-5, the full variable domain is DTGVSQNPRHKITKRGQNVTFRCDPISEHNRLYWYRQTLGQGPEFLTYFQNEAQLEKSRLLSDRFSAERPKGSFSTLEIQRTEQGDSAMYLCASSLGVAGSQETQYFGPGTRLLVL.

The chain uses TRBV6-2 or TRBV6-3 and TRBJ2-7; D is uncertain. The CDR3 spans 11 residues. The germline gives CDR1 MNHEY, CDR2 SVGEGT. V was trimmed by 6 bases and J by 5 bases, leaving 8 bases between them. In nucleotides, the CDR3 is TGTGCCAGCAGAGACTTCCACGAGCAGTACTTC. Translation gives CASRDFHEQYF.

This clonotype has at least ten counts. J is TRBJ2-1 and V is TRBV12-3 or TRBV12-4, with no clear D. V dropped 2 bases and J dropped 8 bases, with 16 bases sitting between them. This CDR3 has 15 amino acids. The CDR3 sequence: CASSLSMPVGYEQFF. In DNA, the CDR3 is TGTGCCAGCAGTTTAAGCATGCCCGTGGGATATGAGCAGTTCTTC.

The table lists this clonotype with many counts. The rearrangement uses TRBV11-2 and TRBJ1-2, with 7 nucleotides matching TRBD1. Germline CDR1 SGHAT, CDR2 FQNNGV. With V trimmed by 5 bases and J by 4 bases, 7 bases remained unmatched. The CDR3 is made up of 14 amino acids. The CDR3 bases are TGTGCCAGCAGCGGACAGGTTCTAGGCTATGGCTACACCTTC. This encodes CASSGQVLGYGYTF.

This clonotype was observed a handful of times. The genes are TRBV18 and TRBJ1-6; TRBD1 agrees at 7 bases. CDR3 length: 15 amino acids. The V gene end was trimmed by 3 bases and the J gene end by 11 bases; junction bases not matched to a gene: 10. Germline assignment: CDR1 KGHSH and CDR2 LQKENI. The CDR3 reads CASSPRDSRGAPLHF. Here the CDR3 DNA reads TGTGCCAGCTCACCCCGGGACAGTCGAGGGGCACCCCTCCACTTT.

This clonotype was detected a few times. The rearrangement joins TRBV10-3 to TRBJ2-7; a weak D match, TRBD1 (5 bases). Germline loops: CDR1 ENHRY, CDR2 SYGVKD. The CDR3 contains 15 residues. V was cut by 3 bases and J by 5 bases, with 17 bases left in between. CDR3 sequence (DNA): TGTGCCATCAGTGATTTCTCTCAGGGCGTCAACGAGCAGTACTTC. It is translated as CAISDFSQGVNEQYF.

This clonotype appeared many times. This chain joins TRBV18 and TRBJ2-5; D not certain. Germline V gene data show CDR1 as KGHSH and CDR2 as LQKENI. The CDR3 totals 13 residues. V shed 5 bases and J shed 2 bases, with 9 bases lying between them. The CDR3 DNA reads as TGTGCCAGCTCAAACGCACCTCAAGAGACCCAGTACTTC. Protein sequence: CASSNAPQETQYF.

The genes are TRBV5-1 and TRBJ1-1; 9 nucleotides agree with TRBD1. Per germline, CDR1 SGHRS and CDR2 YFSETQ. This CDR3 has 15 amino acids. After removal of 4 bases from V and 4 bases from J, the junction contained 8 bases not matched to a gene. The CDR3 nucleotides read TGCGCCAGCAGCGACAAGACAGGGGGGGGCACTGAAGCTTTCTTT. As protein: CASSDKTGGGTEAFF.

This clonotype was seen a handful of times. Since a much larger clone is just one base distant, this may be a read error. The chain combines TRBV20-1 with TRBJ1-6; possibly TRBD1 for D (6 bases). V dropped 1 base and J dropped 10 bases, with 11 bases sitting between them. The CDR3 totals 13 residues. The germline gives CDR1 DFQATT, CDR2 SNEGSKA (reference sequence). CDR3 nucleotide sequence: TGCAGTGCTAGAGCCGGGGACAAGTCACCCCTCCACTTT. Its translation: CSARAGDKSPLHF.

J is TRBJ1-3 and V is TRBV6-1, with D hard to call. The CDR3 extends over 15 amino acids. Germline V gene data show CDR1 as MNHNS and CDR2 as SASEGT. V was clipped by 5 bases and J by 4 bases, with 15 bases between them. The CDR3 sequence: CASSQRRARGNTIYF. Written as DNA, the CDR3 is TGTGCCAGCAGTCAGAGGAGGGCAAGGGGAAACACCATATATTTT.

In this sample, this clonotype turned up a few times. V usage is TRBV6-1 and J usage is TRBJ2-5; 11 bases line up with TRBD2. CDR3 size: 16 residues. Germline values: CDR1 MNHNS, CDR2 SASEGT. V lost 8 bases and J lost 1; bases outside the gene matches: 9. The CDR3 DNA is TGTGCCAGCGGGGTAGCGGGGGGGCTTATCCAAGAGACCCAGTACTTC. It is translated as CASGVAGGLIQETQYF.

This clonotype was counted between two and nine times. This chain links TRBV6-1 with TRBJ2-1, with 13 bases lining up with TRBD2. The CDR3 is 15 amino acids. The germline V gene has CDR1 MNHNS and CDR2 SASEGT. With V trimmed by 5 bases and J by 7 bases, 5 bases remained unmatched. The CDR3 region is CASSRTSGGRNEQFF. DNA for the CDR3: TGTGCCAGCAGTCGGACTAGCGGGGGTAGAAATGAGCAGTTCTTC.

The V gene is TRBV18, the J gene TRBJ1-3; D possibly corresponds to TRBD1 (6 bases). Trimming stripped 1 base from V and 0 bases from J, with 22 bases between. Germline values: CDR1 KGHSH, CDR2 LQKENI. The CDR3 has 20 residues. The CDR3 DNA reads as TGTGCCAGCTCACCACAGGGATTTCCGGGACACAGTAACTCTGGAAACACCATATATTTT. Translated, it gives CASSPQGFPGHSNSGNTIYF.

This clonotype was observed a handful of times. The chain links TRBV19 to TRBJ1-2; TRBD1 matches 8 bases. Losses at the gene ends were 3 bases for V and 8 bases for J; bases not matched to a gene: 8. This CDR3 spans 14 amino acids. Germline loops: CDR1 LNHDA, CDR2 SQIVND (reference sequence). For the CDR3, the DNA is TGTGCCAGTAGTATGGACAGGGTTCGAGGAGGCTACACCTTC. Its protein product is CASSMDRVRGGYTF.

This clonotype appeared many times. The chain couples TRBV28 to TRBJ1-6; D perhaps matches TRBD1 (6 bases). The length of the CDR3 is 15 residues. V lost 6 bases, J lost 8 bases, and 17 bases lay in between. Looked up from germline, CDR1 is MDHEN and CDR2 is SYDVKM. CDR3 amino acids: CASRPLRGSYSPLHF. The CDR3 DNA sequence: TGTGCCAGCAGACCACTCAGGGGTTCATATTCACCCCTCCACTTT.

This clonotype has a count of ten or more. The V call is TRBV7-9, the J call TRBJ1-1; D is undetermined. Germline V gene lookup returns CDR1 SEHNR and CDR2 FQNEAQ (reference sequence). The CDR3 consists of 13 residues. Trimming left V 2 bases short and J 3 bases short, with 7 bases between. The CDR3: CASSLPGYTEAFF. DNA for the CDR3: TGTGCCAGCAGCTTACCGGGGTACACTGAAGCTTTCTTT.

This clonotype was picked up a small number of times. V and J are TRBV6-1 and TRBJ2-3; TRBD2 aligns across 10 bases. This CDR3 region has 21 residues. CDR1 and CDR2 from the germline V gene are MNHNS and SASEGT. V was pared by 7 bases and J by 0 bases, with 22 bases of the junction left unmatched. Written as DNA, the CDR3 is TGTGCCAGCAACAAAGGGGCTCTAGCGGGGGCCTTAACGCCTAGCACAGATACGCAGTATTTT. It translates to CASNKGALAGALTPSTDTQYF.

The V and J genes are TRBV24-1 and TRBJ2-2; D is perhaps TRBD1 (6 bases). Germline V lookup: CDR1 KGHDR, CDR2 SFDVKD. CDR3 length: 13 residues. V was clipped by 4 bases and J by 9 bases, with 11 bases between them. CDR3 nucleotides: TGTGCCACCAGTGAGGCAGGGGTCAGGGAGCTGTTTTTT. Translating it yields CATSEAGVRELFF.

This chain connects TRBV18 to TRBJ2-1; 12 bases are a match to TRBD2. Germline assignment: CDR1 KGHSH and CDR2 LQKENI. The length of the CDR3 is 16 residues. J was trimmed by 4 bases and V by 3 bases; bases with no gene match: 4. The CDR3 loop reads CASSPPGLAGYNEQFF. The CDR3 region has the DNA TGTGCCAGCTCACCTCCTGGACTAGCGGGGTACAATGAGCAGTTCTTC.

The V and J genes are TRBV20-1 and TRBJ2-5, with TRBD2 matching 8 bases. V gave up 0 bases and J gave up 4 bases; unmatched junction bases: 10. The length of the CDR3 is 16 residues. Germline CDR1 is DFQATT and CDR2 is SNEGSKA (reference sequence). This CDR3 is CSARDRWAGGGETQYF. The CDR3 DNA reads TGCAGTGCTAGAGATAGGTGGGCGGGGGGAGGAGAGACCCAGTACTTC.

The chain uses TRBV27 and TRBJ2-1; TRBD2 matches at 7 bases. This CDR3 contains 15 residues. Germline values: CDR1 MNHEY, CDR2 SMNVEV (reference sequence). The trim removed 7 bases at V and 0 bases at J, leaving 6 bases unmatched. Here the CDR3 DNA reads TGTGCCAGCAAAGAGCGGGGCCTCTCCTACAATGAGCAGTTCTTC. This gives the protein CASKERGLSYNEQFF.